The 22 T cell receptor beta chains below all came from one sample that was sequenced in a study of shared clonotypes between healthy human individuals. Sequencing was performed with immunoSEQ multiplex PCR; in TCRdb, only in-frame clones are kept and a portion is missing. The sample yields 2 million to 2.5 million clones, approximately 93% seen once. The sequencing sample was made of naive CD4+ T cells from PBMCs. Subset described: CD45RA+ positively selected. These TCRs come from a man aged 18-30 years in good health. Some clones in this sample may be carry-over from other donors' samples.

The CDR3 bases are TGTGCCAGTAGAGACACTGACAGGGGAAACAATCAGCCCCAGCATTTT. Translation: CASRDTDRGNNQPQHF. This chain links TRBV19 with TRBJ1-5, with 8 nucleotides matching TRBD1. This CDR3 spans 16 amino acids. Per germline, CDR1 LNHDA and CDR2 SQIVND (reference sequence). V shed 6 bases and J 3 bases; nucleotides not matched to a gene: 10. Full variable domain (missing parts from reference TRBV19 and TRBJ1-5): DGGITQSPKYLFRKEGQNVTLSCEQNLNHDAMYWYRQDPGQGLRLIYYSQIVNDFQKGDIAEGYSVSREKKESFPLTVTSAQKNPTAFYLCASRDTDRGNNQPQHFGDGTRLSIL.

The gene calls are TRBV6-5 and TRBJ1-2; 7 bases map to TRBD1. Unmatched junction bases numbered 10, after V lost 6 bases and J lost 3 bases. Germline V lookup: CDR1 MNHEY, CDR2 SVGAGI. The CDR3 extends over 15 amino acids. The CDR3: CASRPLTGEYYGYTF. The CDR3, as DNA: TGTGCCAGCAGACCCCTCACAGGGGAATACTATGGCTACACCTTC.

The chain couples TRBV5-5 to TRBJ2-5, with D unclear. This CDR3 is 13 amino acids long. Germline assignment: CDR1 SGHKS and CDR2 YYEKEE (reference sequence). Trimming took off 2 bases at V and 5 bases at J, with 10 bases between the two ends. The CDR3 region is CASSLGSGETQYF. The CDR3 region has the DNA TGTGCCAGCAGCTTAGGGTCCGGGGAGACCCAGTACTTC.

As regards this clone: The CDR3 ends on some other residue instead of the conserved phenylalanine or tryptophan, so this is likely a read error. The limits of the CDR3 on the DNA are not certain, so only TCRdb's listed CDR3 is given. The J gene is TRBJ1-2, the V gene TRBV23-1. TRBV23-1 is known as an ORF, though its function is uncertain. A total of 9 residues make up the CDR3, ends included. The CDR3 loop reads CATALGGKR.

The genes are TRBV28 and TRBJ1-1; TRBD1 matches 7 bases. Trimming removed 5 bases from V and 5 bases from J; junction bases left unmatched: 11. The CDR3 is made up of 15 amino acids. CDR1 and CDR2 (germline): MDHEN, SYDVKM. The CDR3, as DNA: TGTGCCAGCAGTGCCGCGACAGGGTGGTGGACTGAAGCTTTCTTT. It specifies CASSAATGWWTEAFF. Drawing the rest from reference TRBV28 and TRBJ1-1, the complete variable domain is DVKVTQSSRYLVKRTGEKVFLECVQDMDHENMFWYRQDPGLGLRLIYFSYDVKMKEKGDIPEGYSVSREKKERFSLILESASTNQTSMYLCASSAATGWWTEAFFGQGTRLTVV.

The chain joins TRBV27 to TRBJ1-1; D is uncertain. With 2 bases removed from V and 1 base from J, the gap between germline ends came to 11 bases. The germline V gene encodes CDR1 MNHEY and CDR2 SMNVEV (reference sequence). This CDR3 has 15 amino acids. CDR3 DNA sequence: TGTGCCAGCAGTTTAAGGTGGGGAGGGAACACTGAAGCTTTCTTT. Its protein is CASSLRWGGNTEAFF.

The V and J genes are TRBV5-1 and TRBJ2-5; 13 bases are shared with TRBD2. The CDR3 length is 16 residues. J was trimmed by 0 bases and V by 4 bases; bases with no gene match: 3. Germline CDR1 is SGHRS and CDR2 is YFSETQ. The CDR3 protein is CASSGGTSGNQETQYF. DNA of the CDR3: TGCGCCAGCAGCGGCGGGACTAGCGGGAACCAAGAGACCCAGTACTTC.

CDR3 loop: CASRAGTSGGSQETQYF. The DNA of the CDR3 is TGTGCCAGCAGGGCCGGGACTAGCGGAGGGAGCCAAGAGACCCAGTACTTC. This chain connects TRBV5-4 to TRBJ2-5, with 11 nucleotides matching TRBD2. Trimming removed 5 bases from V and 1 base from J; junction bases left unmatched: 10. CDR3 length equals 17 residues. CDR1 is SGHNT and CDR2 is YYREEE in the germline V gene (reference sequence).

There are a few counts of this clone. The chain uses TRBV2 and TRBJ1-5; D unclear. V lost 5 bases to trimming and J lost 0 bases, with 5 bases between them. Germline V gives CDR1 SNHLY, CDR2 FYNNEI. The CDR3 length is 13 residues. The CDR3 bases are TGTGCCAGCAGTCCCGATAGCAATCAGCCCCAGCATTTT. Protein sequence: CASSPDSNQPQHF.

V usage is TRBV5-1 and J usage is TRBJ2-7; 7 bases line up with TRBD2. With V trimmed by 2 bases and J by 4 bases, 6 bases remained unmatched. This CDR3 spans 14 amino acids. Per germline, CDR1 SGHRS and CDR2 YFSETQ. CDR3 nucleotide sequence: TGCGCCAGCAGCTTTTTGGCGGGAGATTACGAGCAGTACTTC. Its protein is CASSFLAGDYEQYF.

The chain links TRBV27 to TRBJ2-5; 10 nucleotides agree with TRBD2. The CDR3 length is 18 residues. Germline CDR1 reads MNHEY; CDR2 reads SMNVEV (reference sequence). Trimming removed 5 bases from V and 5 bases from J; junction bases left unmatched: 17. CDR3 in amino acids: CASSSSSRTSGPRETQYF. In nucleotides, the CDR3 is TGTGCCAGCAGTAGCAGCTCTCGGACTAGCGGACCGCGGGAGACCCAGTACTTC.

With respect to this clone: The same CDR3 can be traced to other DNA sequences in this sample. The chain couples TRBV28 to TRBJ1-2; D might be TRBD1 (5 bases). CDR1 is MDHEN, CDR2 SYDVKM, per germline. The CDR3 runs to 13 residues. With 2 bases removed from V and 3 bases from J, the gap between germline ends came to 7 bases. The CDR3 here is CASSLTGDYGYTF. The CDR3 region has the DNA TGTGCCAGCAGTTTAACAGGTGACTATGGCTACACCTTC.

This rearrangement joins TRBV9 to TRBJ2-6; D possibly corresponds to TRBD1 (6 bases). Germline CDR1 SGDLS, CDR2 YYNGEE. The V gene lost 0 bases and the J gene lost 2 bases, with 12 bases spanning the gap. The CDR3 is 17 amino acids. The CDR3 spells CASSVVTGRAGANVLTF. The CDR3 nucleotides are TGTGCCAGCAGCGTAGTTACAGGGAGAGCTGGGGCCAACGTCCTGACTTTC.

The chain joins TRBV6-1 to TRBJ2-7; 9 nucleotides agree with TRBD1. Per germline, CDR1 MNHNS and CDR2 SASEGT. The CDR3 loop spans 16 amino acids. V lost 4 bases, J lost 6 bases, and 13 bases stayed unmatched. This CDR3 is CASSGRTGVNPAEQYF. Written as DNA, the CDR3 is TGTGCCAGCAGTGGGCGGACAGGGGTAAACCCGGCCGAGCAGTACTTC.

J is TRBJ2-5 and V is TRBV7-9; no clear D. Germline CDR1 SEHNR, CDR2 FQNEAQ (reference sequence). The CDR3 is made up of 15 amino acids. V lost 4 bases to trimming and J lost 9 bases, with 21 bases between them. CDR3 protein: CASSSLETPGLPQYF. CDR3 coding DNA: TGTGCCAGCAGCTCCCTAGAGACCCCTGGTCTGCCCCAGTACTTC. The whole variable domain, filled in from reference TRBV7-9 and TRBJ2-5, reads DTGVSQNPRHKITKRGQNVTFRCDPISEHNRLYWYRQTLGQGPEFLTYFQNEAQLEKSRLLSDRFSAERPKGSFSTLEIQRTEQGDSAMYLCASSSLETPGLPQYFGPGTRLLVL.

The V gene is TRBV29-1, the J gene TRBJ1-2, with D perhaps matching TRBD1 (6 bases). The CDR3 has 12 residues. Germline assignment: CDR1 SQVTM and CDR2 ANQGSEA. For the CDR3, the DNA is TGCAGAACCTCCTCGGGGGGCGATGGCTACACCTTC. It translates to CRTSSGGDGYTF.

V gene TRBV18 combines with J gene TRBJ1-1; the D gene is possibly TRBD1 (5 bases). The CDR3 has 17 amino acids. Germline CDR1 reads KGHSH; CDR2 reads LQKENI. With 6 bases removed from V and 4 bases from J, the gap between germline ends came to 24 bases. The CDR3 loop is CASSGRGSRALGTEAFF. CDR3 in DNA: TGTGCCAGCTCCGGACGCGGTAGCAGGGCACTAGGCACTGAAGCTTTCTTT.

The J gene is TRBJ2-1, the V gene TRBV5-1, with TRBD1 matching over 8 bases. Looked up from germline, CDR1 is SGHRS and CDR2 is YFSETQ. The CDR3 consists of 14 residues. After removal of 4 bases from V and 8 bases from J, the junction contained 8 bases not matched to a gene. The CDR3, as DNA: TGCGCCAGCAGCAACCGACAGGGGTGGGATGAGCAGTTCTTC. Translating it yields CASSNRQGWDEQFF. The full variable domain, completed using reference TRBV5-1 and TRBJ2-1, is KAGVTQTPRYLIKTRGQQVTLSCSPISGHRSVSWYQQTPGQGLQFLFEYFSETQRNKGNFPGRFSGRQFSNSRSEMNVSTLELGDSALYLCASSNRQGWDEQFFGPGTRLTVL.

V and J are TRBV30 and TRBJ1-2; D not certain. Germline-derived CDR1 and CDR2 are GTSNPN and SVGIG (reference sequence). The CDR3 runs 11 residues. The V end lost 4 bases, the J end lost 7 bases, and 10 bases lay between the germline ends. The CDR3 loop reads CAWKQVSGYTF. The CDR3 DNA follows: TGTGCCTGGAAGCAAGTTAGTGGCTACACCTTC.

V and J are TRBV5-1 and TRBJ2-3; D gene uncertain. CDR3 length: 14 residues. The germline V gene has CDR1 SGHRS and CDR2 YFSETQ. V lost 0 bases and J lost 5, with 10 bases in between. The CDR3 loop reads CASSLALAEDTQYF. DNA of the CDR3: TGCGCCAGCAGCTTGGCCCTGGCGGAAGATACGCAGTATTTT.

V gene TRBV11-1 combines with J gene TRBJ2-5, with TRBD1 identical over 9 bases. The DNA end favors TRBJ2-7, so the J call may be wrong. The CDR3 is made up of 14 amino acids. CDR1 is SGHAT and CDR2 is FQDESV in the germline V gene (reference sequence). The CDR3: CASSRRDRDYEQYF. The CDR3 DNA reads as TGTGCCAGCAGCCGCCGGGACAGGGATTACGAGCAGTACTTC.

The V and J genes are TRBV18 and TRBJ2-5, with TRBD2 matching over 10 bases. The J call may be in error: the DNA end matches TRBJ2-7 better. The CDR3 runs to 15 residues. Germline CDR1 reads KGHSH; CDR2 reads LQKENI. The CDR3 loop reads CASSPLLAGVNEQYF. As DNA, the CDR3 is TGTGCCAGCTCACCACTTCTAGCGGGAGTAAACGAGCAGTACTTC.